This is a list of T cell receptor beta chains from one sample in a study of blood T cell repertoires in COVID-19. Some clones are missing from TCRdb's copy, which holds only in-frame ones; the method was immunoSEQ multiplex PCR. The sample has about 50,000 clones, roughly 91% seen once; the top ten hold 27%. Sequencing was performed on peripheral blood. Receptors were obtained from a human donor in a cohort sampled during active COVID-19. Both conserved end residues are part of each CDR3. The D gene is left open where the match is weak. The size field is filled for only some rows; it gives once, few, many or a size class.

j_call d_call v_call clone_size cdr3_nt cdr3_aa
TRBJ2-1 TRBD2 TRBV5-8 - TGTGCCAGCAGCTTGGCCGGGACTAGCGGCTCCTACAATGAGCAGTTCTTC CASSLAGTSGSYNEQFF
TRBJ2-1 - TRBV5-1 - TGCGCCAGCAGAGGGGGAGGGCTAGGGAGCTCCTACAATGAGCAGTTCTTC CASRGGGLGSSYNEQFF
TRBJ1-1 - TRBV28 - TGTGCCAGCAGTTCGTGGGGGGGTCAGAACACTGAAGCTTTCTTT CASSSWGGQNTEAFF
TRBJ2-5 TRBD2 TRBV30 - TGTGCCTTAGCGGGGGGGCTGGAGACCCAGTACTTC CALAGGLETQYF
TRBJ2-6 - TRBV11-2 - TGTGCCAGCAGCTTAGCTTCTAGCAGCTCTGGGGCCAACGTCCTGACTTTC CASSLASSSSGANVLTF
TRBJ1-5 - TRBV7-9 - TGTGCCAGCAGCTTAACAGGGCAGCAGCCCCAGCATTTT CASSLTGQQPQHF
TRBJ1-1 - TRBV7-3 - TGTGCCAGCAGCTTAAGGCCAGGGGTGAACACTGAAGCTTTCTTT CASSLRPGVNTEAFF
TRBJ2-2 TRBD2 TRBV24-1 - TGTGCCACCAGTGACCCCCGGGGGGGAGCCGGGGAGCTGTTTTTT CATSDPRGGAGELFF
TRBJ2-4 - TRBV11-3 - TGTGCCAGCAGCTTAGGGCGTATAAGGGGAAACATTCAGTACTTC CASSLGRIRGNIQYF
TRBJ2-2 - TRBV5-4 - TGTGCCAGCAGCTTGGACAGGCGAATAGGGGAGCTGTTTTTT CASSLDRRIGELFF
TRBJ2-3 TRBD2 TRBV30 - TGTGCCTGGAGTTTGCGGGGGGGTACAGATACGCAGTATTTT CAWSLRGGTDTQYF
TRBJ2-1 TRBD2 TRBV7-2 - TGTGCCAGCAGCTTAGAAGGGGGGGCTAGCGGGTTAAATGAGCAGTTCTTC CASSLEGGASGLNEQFF
TRBJ2-1 - TRBV28 - TGTGCCAGCAGCCGGACTCGAGCCGGGAATGAGCAGTTCTTC CASSRTRAGNEQFF
TRBJ1-6 TRBD1 TRBV6-5 - TGTGCCAGCCGACAGGGCTTCGTACATTCACCCCTCCACTTT CASRQGFVHSPLHF
TRBJ2-7 - TRBV18 - TGTGCCAGCTCACCGACGTCCCTACAGGGCGAGCAGTACTTC CASSPTSLQGEQYF
TRBJ2-1 - TRBV5-4 - TGTGCCAGCAGCTTGGTTACTAGCAATGAGCAGTTCTTC CASSLVTSNEQFF
TRBJ2-3 TRBD2 TRBV19 - TGTGCCACCCTCTCTAGCGGGAGAACAGATACGCAGTATTTT CATLSSGRTDTQYF
TRBJ1-6 - TRBV14 few TGTGCCAGCAGCCAAGATACAGCTAATTCACCCCTCCACTTT CASSQDTANSPLHF
TRBJ1-1 - TRBV3-1/TRBV3-2 - TGTGCCAGCAGCCAAGTGGGGGGGACTGAAGCTTTCTTT CASSQVGGTEAFF
TRBJ2-1 TRBD2 TRBV19 - TGTGCCACCCCCCCGGGGGGGTTCAATAATGAGCAGTTCTTC CATPPGGFNNEQFF
TRBJ2-5 TRBD2 TRBV6-2/TRBV6-3 once TGTGCCAGCAGTTACTCCTGGACTAGCGGTCAAGAGACCCAGTACTTC CASSYSWTSGQETQYF
TRBJ1-2 - TRBV25-1 - TGTGCCAGCAGTGAATTGGGCAGGGTAGGGGGCTACACCTTC CASSELGRVGGYTF
TRBJ2-5 TRBD2 TRBV4-2 - TGTGCCAGCAGCCAAGGGGGGGGTGAGGAGACCCAGTACTTC CASSQGGGEETQYF
TRBJ2-3 - TRBV18 - TGTGCCAGCTCCAATCGTGCGGGCGGGGGCACAGATACGCAGTATTTT CASSNRAGGGTDTQYF
TRBJ2-5 TRBD2 TRBV5-1 - TGCGCCAGCAACCTAGCGGGGGTGGAGACCCAGTACTTC CASNLAGVETQYF
TRBJ1-5 - TRBV19 few TGTGCCAGTAGATTGGGTCCGGGGGTGAATCAGCCCCAGCATTTT CASRLGPGVNQPQHF
TRBJ1-1 - TRBV11-3 - TGTGCCAGCAGCATCATAGATACCCGAGTTAGGGGGACTGAAGCTTTCTTT CASSIIDTRVRGTEAFF
TRBJ2-1 - TRBV12-3/TRBV12-4 - TGTGCCAGCAGTCGGGCGGGGAGCAATGAGCAGTTCTTC CASSRAGSNEQFF